This T cell receptor beta chain emerged from a study of blood T cell repertoires in COVID-19. Generated by immunoSEQ multiplex PCR, the TCRdb table keeps only in-frame clones and is missing some. The repertoire holds about 270,000 clones, with roughly 86% as singletons. In the case of this clone: At one end the junction does not follow the germline gene, possibly because of a read error.

Per the germline V gene, CDR1 is LGHDT and CDR2 is YNNKEL (reference sequence). The CDR3 runs 12 residues. The receptor was derived from a man in his forties who had recovered from COVID-19. The gene calls are TRBV3-1 (or the pseudogene TRBV3-2) and TRBJ2-1; no reliable D call. Sample: peripheral blood. The CDR3 sequence: CASTQGGNEQFF. DNA for the CDR3: TGTGCCAGCACCCAAGGCGGCAATGAGCAGTTCTTC.